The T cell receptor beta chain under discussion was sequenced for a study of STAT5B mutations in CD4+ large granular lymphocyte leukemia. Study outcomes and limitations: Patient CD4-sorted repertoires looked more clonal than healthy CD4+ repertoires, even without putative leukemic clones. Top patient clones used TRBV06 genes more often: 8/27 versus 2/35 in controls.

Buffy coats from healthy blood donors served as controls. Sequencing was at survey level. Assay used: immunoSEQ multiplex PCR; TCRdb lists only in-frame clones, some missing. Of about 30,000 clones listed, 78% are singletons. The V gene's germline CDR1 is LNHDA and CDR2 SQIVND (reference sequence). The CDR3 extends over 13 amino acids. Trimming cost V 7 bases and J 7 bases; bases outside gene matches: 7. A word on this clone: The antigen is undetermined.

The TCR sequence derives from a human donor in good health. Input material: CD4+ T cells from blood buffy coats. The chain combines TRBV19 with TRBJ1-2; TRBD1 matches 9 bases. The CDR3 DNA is TGTGCCAGTACCCCCGGACAGGGGCCTGGCTACACCTTC. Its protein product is CASTPGQGPGYTF.